What follows is one TCR beta chain and its context. Germline V gene data show CDR1 as KGHSH and CDR2 as LQKENI. V shed 0 bases and J shed 0 bases, with 10 bases lying between them. The CDR3 has 16 residues. Authors' processing steps: Quantification of nucleated cells was approximated via reference gene primer amplification. Here immunoSEQ multiplex PCR was the method, and the copy in TCRdb shows in-frame clones only, minus some. The V and J calls and clone size come from that table; D and trimming were worked out from the DNA. The sample records 95,000 to 110,000 clones, roughly nine tenths being singletons. This sample is part of a study of blood T cell repertoires in COVID-19. Study details: Specimens from acute and convalescent COVID-19 originated in the United States, Italy and Spain. T cells, B-cell-depleted T cells, or PBMCs provided the cDNA or gDNA that served as material.

The clonotype comes from a woman aged 80 or older in a cohort sampled during active COVID-19. The sequencing input was peripheral blood. The chain recombines TRBV18 with TRBJ2-3; weak D call: TRBD2 (6 bases). In nucleotides, the CDR3 is TGTGCCAGCTCACCACCGGGCGGGGCTAGCACAGATACGCAGTATTTT. As protein: CASSPPGGASTDTQYF.